Presented here are 3 T cell receptor beta chains from one specimen sequenced in a study of T cell changes during pregnancy in multiple sclerosis (dated by TCRdb to about 2019). Libraries were made using the immunoSEQ multiplex PCR assay. In its TCRdb copy, this immuneACCESS table keeps in-frame sequences only and misses some clones. Where compared with another copy, unresolved V genes explain less than half of these, and the others have no known cause. This sample has 55,000 to 65,000 clones in its table, and 90% to 95% of those were observed once. Less than 4.5% of the sample is in the top ten clones. Material: CD8+ T cells from peripheral blood mononuclear cells, obtained in the third trimester of pregnancy. These receptors were obtained from a female donor with multiple sclerosis, enrolled in a pregnancy study.

The CDR3: CASSMGQMNTEAFF. The CDR3 nucleotides are TGTGCCAGTAGTATGGGACAGATGAACACTGAAGCTTTCTTT. The chain carries TRBV19 and TRBJ1-1; 7 bases are a match to TRBD1. The CDR3 runs to 14 residues. The V and J ends lost 3 bases and 0 bases, in that order; junction bases with no gene match: 1. Germline loops: CDR1 LNHDA, CDR2 SQIVND (reference sequence).

The rearrangement joins TRBV27 to TRBJ1-2; the D gene is possibly TRBD1 (6 bases). In germline, CDR1 is MNHEY, CDR2 SMNVEV (reference sequence). Deletions cut 5 bases from V and 7 bases from J, with 11 bases between. This CDR3 comprises 12 residues. CDR3 bases: TGTGCCAGCAGTACTACAGGGCTTGGCTACACCTTC. Translating gives CASSTTGLGYTF.

CDR3: CASDTGGPRNEQFF. CDR3 DNA sequence: TGTGCCAGCGATACGGGAGGGCCAAGGAATGAGCAGTTCTTC. This rearrangement joins TRBV2 to TRBJ2-1; TRBD2 matches 8 bases. The germline V gene has CDR1 SNHLY and CDR2 FYNNEI. This CDR3 region has 14 residues. J lost 7 bases, V lost 8 bases, and 10 bases had no gene match.